This entry describes one T cell receptor beta chain. Its specificity is unknown. This specimen belongs to a study of vaccination effects on CD4 cells after COVID-19. Background on the study: Antigen-specific CD4+ T cells were expanded (with viral peptide pools) by the ViraFEST assay ahead of sequencing.

Sequencing was performed with immunoSEQ multiplex PCR; in TCRdb, only in-frame clones are kept and a portion is missing. The profile shows 35,000 to 40,000 clones, 65% to 80% of them singletons. V dropped 5 bases and J dropped 3; count of bases not matched to a gene: 10. The CDR3 has 17 residues. Germline V gene lookup returns CDR1 SGHVS and CDR2 FNYEAQ. Around day 10 of culture, CD4+ T cells were separated out. Nucleocapsid antibodies were negative in the vaccine recipients, who had never had SARS-CoV-2 infection. Researchers swapped half the medium for IL-2 medium on both days 3 and 7. This TCR was sampled from a human donor who received a COVID-19 vaccine. The chain has TRBV7-6 and TRBJ2-2; 9 nucleotides align to TRBD1. The sample here was CD4+ T cells from PBMCs cultured without peptide, taken before COVID-19 vaccination. In DNA form, the CDR3 reads TGTGCCAGCAGCCAATACACAGGGGGCGGTGACACCGGGGAGCTGTTTTTT. Its protein product is CASSQYTGGGDTGELFF.